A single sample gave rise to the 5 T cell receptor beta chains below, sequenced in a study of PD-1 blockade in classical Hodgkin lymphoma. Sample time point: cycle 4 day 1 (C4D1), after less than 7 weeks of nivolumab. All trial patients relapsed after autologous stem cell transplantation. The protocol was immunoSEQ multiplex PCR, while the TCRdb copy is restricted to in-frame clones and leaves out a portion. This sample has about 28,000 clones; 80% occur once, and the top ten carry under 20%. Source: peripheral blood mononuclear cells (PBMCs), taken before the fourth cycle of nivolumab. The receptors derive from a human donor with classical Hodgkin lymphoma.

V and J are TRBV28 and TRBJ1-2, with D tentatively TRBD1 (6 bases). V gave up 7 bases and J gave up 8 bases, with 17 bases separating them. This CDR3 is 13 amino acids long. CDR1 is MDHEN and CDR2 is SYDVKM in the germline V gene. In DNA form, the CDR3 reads TGTGCCAGCAATGGGACACCCCTTCCGGGCTACACCTTC. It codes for CASNGTPLPGYTF.

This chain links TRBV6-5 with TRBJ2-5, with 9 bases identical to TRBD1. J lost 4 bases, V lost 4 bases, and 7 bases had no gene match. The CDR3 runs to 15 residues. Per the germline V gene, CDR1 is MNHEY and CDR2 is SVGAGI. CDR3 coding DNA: TGTGCCAGCAGTTTCGAACAGGGGGCCGGAGAGACCCAGTACTTC. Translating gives CASSFEQGAGETQYF.

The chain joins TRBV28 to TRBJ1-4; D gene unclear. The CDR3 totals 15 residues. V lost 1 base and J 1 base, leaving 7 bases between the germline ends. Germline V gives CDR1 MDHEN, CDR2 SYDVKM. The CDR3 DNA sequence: TGTGCCAGCAGTTTATATCGCAGAACTAATGAAAAACTGTTTTTT. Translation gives CASSLYRRTNEKLFF.

In DNA form, the CDR3 reads TGTGCCAGCAGTAGTAGCGGGAGGGTGAATGAGCAGTTCTTC. Translation gives CASSSSGRVNEQFF. The chain joins TRBV6-1 to TRBJ2-1; TRBD2 matches at 11 bases. V trimming: 5 bases; J trimming: 7 bases; junction bases outside the gene matches: 4. Germline CDR1 is MNHNS and CDR2 is SASEGT. The CDR3 extends over 14 amino acids.

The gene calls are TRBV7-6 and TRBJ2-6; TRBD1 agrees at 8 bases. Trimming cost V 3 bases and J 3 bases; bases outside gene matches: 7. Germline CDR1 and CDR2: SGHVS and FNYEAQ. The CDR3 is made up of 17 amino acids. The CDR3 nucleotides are TGTGCCAGCAGCTTGGGGCAGGGGGCCGGTGGGGCCAACGTCCTGACTTTC. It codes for CASSLGQGAGGANVLTF.